A single count supports the clone carrying this T cell receptor (beta chain). The antigen is undetermined. Oncomine TCR Beta short-read sequencing was applied to DNA from cultured CD4+ T cells. Each CDR3 protein is one row after TCRdb ran MiXCR on the PCR reads. There are over 15,000 distinct CDR3 sequences in the sample; about 40% occur only once, and more than 20% lies in the top ten. The data were taken from a study of vaccination and CD4 T cells after COVID-19. Study information: The post-vaccine samples came a median roughly 70 days after dose two (range 14 to 241).

There are 13 residues in the CDR3. V lost 7 bases and J lost 6; bases outside the gene matches: 7. The germline V gene has CDR1 SNHLY and CDR2 FYNNEI. Treatment here: roughly 11-day PBMC culture with coronavirus spike peptide pools or control peptides (ViraFEST assay). Sequencing was carried out using cultured CD4+ T cells from blood. This sequence was found in a human donor with COVID-19. The chain recombines TRBV2 with TRBJ1-1; TRBD1 agrees at 8 bases. In DNA form, the CDR3 reads TGTGCCAGCACCGCAGGGGGCCTCGCTGAAGCTTTCTTT. Translation: CASTAGGLAEAFF.